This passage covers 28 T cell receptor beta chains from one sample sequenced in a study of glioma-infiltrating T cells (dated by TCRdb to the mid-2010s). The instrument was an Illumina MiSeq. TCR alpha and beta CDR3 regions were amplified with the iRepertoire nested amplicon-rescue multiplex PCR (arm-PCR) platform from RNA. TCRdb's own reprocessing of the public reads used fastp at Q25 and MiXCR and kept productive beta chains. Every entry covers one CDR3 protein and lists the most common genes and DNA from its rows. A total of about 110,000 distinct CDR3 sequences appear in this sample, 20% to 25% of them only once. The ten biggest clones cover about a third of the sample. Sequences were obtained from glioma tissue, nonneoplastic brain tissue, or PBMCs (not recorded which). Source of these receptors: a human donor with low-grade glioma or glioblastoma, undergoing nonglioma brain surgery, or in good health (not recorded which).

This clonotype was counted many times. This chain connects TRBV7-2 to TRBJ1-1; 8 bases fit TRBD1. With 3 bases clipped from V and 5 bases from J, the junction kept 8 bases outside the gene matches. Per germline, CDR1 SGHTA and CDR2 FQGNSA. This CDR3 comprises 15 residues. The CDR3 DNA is TGTGCCAGCAGCTTTCAGGACAGGGTAGGGACTGAAGCTTTCTTT. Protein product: CASSFQDRVGTEAFF.

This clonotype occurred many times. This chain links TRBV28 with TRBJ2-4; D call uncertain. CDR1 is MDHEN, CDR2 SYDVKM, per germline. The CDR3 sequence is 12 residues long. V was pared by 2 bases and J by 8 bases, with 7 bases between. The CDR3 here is CASSLLRDIQYF. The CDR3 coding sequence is TGTGCCAGCAGTTTACTAAGGGACATTCAGTACTTC.

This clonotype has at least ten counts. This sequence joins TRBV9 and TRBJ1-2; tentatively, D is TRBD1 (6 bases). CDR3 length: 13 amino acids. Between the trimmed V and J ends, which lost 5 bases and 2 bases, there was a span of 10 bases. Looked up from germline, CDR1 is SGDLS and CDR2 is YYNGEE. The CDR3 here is CASSSQGNYGYTF. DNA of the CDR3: TGTGCCAGCAGTTCTCAGGGGAACTATGGCTACACCTTC.

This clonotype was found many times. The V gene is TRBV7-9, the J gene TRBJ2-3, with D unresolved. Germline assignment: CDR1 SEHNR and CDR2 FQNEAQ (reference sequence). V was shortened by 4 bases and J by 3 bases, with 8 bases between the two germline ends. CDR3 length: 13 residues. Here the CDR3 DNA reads TGTGCCAGCAGCTCTAGTGGGACAGATACGCAGTATTTT. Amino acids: CASSSSGTDTQYF.

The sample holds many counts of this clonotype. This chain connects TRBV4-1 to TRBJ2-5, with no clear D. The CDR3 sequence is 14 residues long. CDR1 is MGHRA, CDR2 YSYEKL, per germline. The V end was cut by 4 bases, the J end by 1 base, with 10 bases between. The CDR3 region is CASSPSRLQETQYF. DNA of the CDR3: TGCGCCAGCAGCCCTTCTAGGCTCCAAGAGACCCAGTACTTC.

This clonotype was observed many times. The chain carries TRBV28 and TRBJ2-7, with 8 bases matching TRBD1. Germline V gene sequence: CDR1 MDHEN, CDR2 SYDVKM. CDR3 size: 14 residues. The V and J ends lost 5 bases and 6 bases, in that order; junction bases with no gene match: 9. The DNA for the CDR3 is TGTGCCAGCAGTCCCGGACAGGGTGGGTTCGAGCAGTACTTC. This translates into CASSPGQGGFEQYF.

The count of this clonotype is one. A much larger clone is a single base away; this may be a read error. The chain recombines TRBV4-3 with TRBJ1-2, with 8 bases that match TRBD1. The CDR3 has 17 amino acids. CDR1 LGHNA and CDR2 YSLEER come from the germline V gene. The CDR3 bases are TGCGCCAGCAGCCACCTCACCGGACAGGGCTCTAACTATGACTACACCTTC. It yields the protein CASSHLTGQGSNYDYTF.

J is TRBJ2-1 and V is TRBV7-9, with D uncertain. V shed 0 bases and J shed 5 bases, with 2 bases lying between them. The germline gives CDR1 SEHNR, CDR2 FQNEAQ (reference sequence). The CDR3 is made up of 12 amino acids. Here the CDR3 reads CASSLANNEQFF. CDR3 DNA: TGTGCCAGCAGCTTAGCTAACAATGAGCAGTTCTTC.

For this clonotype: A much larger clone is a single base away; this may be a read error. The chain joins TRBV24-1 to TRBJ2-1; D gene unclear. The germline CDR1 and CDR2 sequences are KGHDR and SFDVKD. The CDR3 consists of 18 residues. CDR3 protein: CVTSDPPLPFVENNEQFF. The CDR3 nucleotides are TGTGTCACCAGTGATCCACCTTTACCTTTTGTGGAGAACAATGAGCAGTTCTTC.

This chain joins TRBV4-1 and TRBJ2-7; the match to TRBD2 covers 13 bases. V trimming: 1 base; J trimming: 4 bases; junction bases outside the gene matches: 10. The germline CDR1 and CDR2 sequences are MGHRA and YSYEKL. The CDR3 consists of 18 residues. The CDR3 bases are TGCGCCAGCAGCCAAGGTGGGCCGAGGACTAGCGGGAGTTACGAGCAGTACTTC. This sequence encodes CASSQGGPRTSGSYEQYF.

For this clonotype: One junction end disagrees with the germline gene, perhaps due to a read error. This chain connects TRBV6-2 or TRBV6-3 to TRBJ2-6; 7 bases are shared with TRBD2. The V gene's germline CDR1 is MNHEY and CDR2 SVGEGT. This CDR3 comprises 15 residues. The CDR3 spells CASRSGASGANVLTF. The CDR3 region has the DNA TGTGCCAGCAGGAGCGGGGCCTCTGGGGCCAATGTCCTGACTTTC.

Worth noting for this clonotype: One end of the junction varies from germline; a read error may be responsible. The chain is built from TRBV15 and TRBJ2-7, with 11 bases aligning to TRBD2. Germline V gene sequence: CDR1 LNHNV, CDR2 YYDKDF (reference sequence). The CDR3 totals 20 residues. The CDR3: CATSRAGVEAGLAVSYKQYF. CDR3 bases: TGTGCCACCAGCAGAGCCGGAGTTGAAGCGGGACTAGCGGTTTCCTACAAGCAGTACTTC.

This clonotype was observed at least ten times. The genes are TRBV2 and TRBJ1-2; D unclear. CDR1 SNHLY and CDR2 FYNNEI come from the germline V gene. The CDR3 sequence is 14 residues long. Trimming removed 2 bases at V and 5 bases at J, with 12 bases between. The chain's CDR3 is CASSEQAPEYGYTF. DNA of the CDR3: TGTGCCAGCAGTGAACAGGCGCCCGAATATGGCTACACCTTC.

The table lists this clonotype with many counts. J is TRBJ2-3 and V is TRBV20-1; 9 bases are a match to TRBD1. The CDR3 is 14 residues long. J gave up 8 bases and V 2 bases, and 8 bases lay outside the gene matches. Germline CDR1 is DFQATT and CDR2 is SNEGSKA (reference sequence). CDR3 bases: TGCAGTGCTAGACCGGGACAGGGTGCCGGTACGCAGTATTTT. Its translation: CSARPGQGAGTQYF.

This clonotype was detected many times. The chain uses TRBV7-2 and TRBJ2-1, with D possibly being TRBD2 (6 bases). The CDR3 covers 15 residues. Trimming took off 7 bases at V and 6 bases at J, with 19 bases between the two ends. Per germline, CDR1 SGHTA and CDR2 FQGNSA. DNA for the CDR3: TGTGCCAGCAACTTTAATAGCGGAGACTTCAATGAGCAGTTCTTC. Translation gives CASNFNSGDFNEQFF.

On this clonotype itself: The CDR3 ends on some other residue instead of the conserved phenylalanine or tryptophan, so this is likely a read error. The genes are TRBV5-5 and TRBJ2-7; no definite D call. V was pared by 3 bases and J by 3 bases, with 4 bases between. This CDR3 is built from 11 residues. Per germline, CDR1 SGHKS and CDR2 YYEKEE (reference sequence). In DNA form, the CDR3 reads TGTGCCAGCAGCTCCTTCTACGAGCAGTACTCC. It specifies CASSSFYEQYS.

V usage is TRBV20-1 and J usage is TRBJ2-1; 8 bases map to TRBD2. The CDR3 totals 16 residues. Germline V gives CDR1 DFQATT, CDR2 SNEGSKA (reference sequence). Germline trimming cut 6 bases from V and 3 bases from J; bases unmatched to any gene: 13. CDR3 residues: CSASIPPTSGYNEQFF. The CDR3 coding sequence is TGCAGTGCCAGCATCCCCCCCACTAGCGGCTACAATGAGCAGTTCTTC.

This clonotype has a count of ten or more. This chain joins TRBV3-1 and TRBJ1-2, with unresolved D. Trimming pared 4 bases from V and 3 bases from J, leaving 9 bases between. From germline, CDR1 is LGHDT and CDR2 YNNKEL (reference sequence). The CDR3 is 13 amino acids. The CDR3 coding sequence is TGTGCCAGCAGCCTGGTAGGCTACTATGGCTACACCTTC. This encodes CASSLVGYYGYTF.

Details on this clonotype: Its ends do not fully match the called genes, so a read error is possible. CDR3 region: CASGLNYNKQFF. The CDR3 nucleotides read TGTGCTAGTGGTTTGAACTACAATAAGCAGTTCTTC. The chain employs TRBV12-5 and TRBJ2-1; unclear D gene. The CDR3 runs 12 residues. Germline-derived CDR1 and CDR2 are LGHNT and FRNRAP.

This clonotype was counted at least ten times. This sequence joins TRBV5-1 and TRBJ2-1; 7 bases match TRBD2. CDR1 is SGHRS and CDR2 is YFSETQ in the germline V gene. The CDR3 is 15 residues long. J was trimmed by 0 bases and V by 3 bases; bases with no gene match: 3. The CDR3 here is CASSWDYRSYNEQFF. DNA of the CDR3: TGCGCCAGCAGCTGGGACTACCGCTCCTACAATGAGCAGTTCTTC.

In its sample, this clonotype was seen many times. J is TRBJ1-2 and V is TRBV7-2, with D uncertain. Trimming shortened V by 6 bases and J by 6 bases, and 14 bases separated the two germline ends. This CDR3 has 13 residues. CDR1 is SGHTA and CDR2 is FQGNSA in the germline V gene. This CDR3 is CASRLPGSHGYTF. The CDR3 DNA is TGTGCCAGCAGACTACCAGGCTCTCATGGCTACACCTTC.

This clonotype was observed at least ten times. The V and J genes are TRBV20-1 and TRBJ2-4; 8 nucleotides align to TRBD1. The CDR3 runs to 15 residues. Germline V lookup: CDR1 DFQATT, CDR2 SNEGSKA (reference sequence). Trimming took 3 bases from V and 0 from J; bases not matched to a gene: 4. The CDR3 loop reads CSASGGQVAKNIQYF. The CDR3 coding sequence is TGCAGTGCTAGTGGGGGACAGGTAGCCAAAAACATTCAGTACTTC.

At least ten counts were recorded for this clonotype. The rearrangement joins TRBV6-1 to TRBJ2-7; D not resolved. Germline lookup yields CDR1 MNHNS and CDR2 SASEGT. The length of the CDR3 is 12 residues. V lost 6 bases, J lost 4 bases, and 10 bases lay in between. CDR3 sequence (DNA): TGTGCCAGCAGCTCCGGCCTATACGAGCAGTACTTC. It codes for CASSSGLYEQYF.

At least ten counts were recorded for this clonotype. The CDR3 DNA is TGTGCCAGCAGCTTAGCGCTGTCTAGTAGCACCGGGGAGCTGTTTTTT. This sequence encodes CASSLALSSSTGELFF. The chain employs TRBV7-2 and TRBJ2-2; D is undetermined. The CDR3 runs 16 residues. Trimming took off 0 bases at V and 4 bases at J, with 12 bases between the two ends. The germline gives CDR1 SGHTA, CDR2 FQGNSA.

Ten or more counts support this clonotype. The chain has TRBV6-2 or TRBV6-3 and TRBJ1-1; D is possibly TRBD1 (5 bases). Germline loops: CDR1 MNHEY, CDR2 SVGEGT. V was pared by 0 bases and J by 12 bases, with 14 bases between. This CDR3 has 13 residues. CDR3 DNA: TGTGCCAGCAGTTACTCACATCCGATGGACACTTTCTTT. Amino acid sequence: CASSYSHPMDTFF.

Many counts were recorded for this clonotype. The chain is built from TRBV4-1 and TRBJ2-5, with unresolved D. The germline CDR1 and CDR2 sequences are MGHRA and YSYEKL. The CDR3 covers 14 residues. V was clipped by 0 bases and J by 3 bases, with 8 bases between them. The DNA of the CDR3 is TGCGCCAGCAGCCAAGATCGGAGTAAAGAGACCCAGTACTTC. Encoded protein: CASSQDRSKETQYF.

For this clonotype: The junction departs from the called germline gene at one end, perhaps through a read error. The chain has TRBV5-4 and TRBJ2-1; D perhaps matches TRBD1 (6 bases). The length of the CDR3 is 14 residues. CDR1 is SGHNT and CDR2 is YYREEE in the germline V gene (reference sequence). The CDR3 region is CASSFPTRDNERFF. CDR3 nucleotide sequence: TGTGCCAGCAGCTTCCCGACCAGGGACAATGAGCGGTTCTTC.

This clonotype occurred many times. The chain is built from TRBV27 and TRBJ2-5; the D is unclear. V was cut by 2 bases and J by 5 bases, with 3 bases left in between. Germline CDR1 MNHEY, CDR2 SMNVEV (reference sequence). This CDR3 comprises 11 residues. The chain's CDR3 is CASSLGETQYF. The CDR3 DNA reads TGTGCCAGCAGTTTAGGCGAGACCCAGTACTTC.